These 5 T cell receptor beta chains originate from one sample sequenced in a study of blood T cell repertoires in COVID-19. Generated by immunoSEQ multiplex PCR, the TCRdb table keeps only in-frame clones and is missing some. The profile covers tens of thousands of clones, with about nine tenths appearing a single time and 40% to 55% taken by the ten largest. The sequencing sample was made of peripheral blood. The source of these receptors is a human donor in a cohort sampled during active COVID-19.

The chain uses TRBV2 and TRBJ1-2, with 8 nucleotides matching TRBD1. The CDR3 sequence is 12 residues long. V shed 3 bases and J 6 bases; nucleotides not matched to a gene: 0. CDR1 and CDR2 from the germline V gene are SNHLY and FYNNEI. The DNA of the CDR3 is TGTGCCAGCAGTGAGACAGGGGATGGCTACACCTTC. This codes for CASSETGDGYTF.

A few counts support this clone. The chain links TRBV7-9 to TRBJ2-1, with TRBD2 matching 7 bases. The germline V gene encodes CDR1 SEHNR and CDR2 FQNEAQ (reference sequence). Trimming at V came to 5 bases and at J to 3 bases, leaving 7 bases not matched to a gene. The CDR3 is 15 residues long. The DNA of the CDR3 is TGTGCCAGCAGCCAATCTGGGGACTACTACAATGAGCAGTTCTTC. It codes for CASSQSGDYYNEQFF.

This clone showed up just once. J is TRBJ2-1 and V is TRBV18; 7 bases are a match to TRBD1. V gave up 3 bases and J gave up 2 bases; unmatched junction bases: 10. The CDR3 runs 17 residues. The germline CDR1 and CDR2 sequences are KGHSH and LQKENI. The CDR3 DNA reads TGTGCCAGCTCACCGGGTCAGGGACAGCGAACCTACAATGAGCAGTTCTTC. Translation: CASSPGQGQRTYNEQFF.

This chain links TRBV5-1 with TRBJ1-6; 9 nucleotides agree with TRBD1. The CDR3 has 15 residues. The germline gives CDR1 SGHRS, CDR2 YFSETQ. V was pared by 0 bases and J by 8 bases, with 3 bases of the junction left unmatched. The CDR3 sequence: CASSLARTGDSPLHF. The CDR3 coding sequence is TGCGCCAGCAGCTTGGCCCGGACAGGGGATTCACCCCTCCACTTT.

The rearrangement uses TRBV5-4 and TRBJ2-2; TRBD2 agrees at 12 bases. V dropped 4 bases and J dropped 4; count of bases not matched to a gene: 8. Per the germline V gene, CDR1 is SGHNT and CDR2 is YYREEE (reference sequence). This CDR3 is 17 amino acids long. The CDR3 is CASSASGRARVTGELFF. CDR3 DNA: TGTGCCAGCAGCGCTAGCGGGAGGGCCCGGGTCACCGGGGAGCTGTTTTTT. Full variable domain (missing parts from reference TRBV5-4 and TRBJ2-2): ETGVTQSPTHLIKTRGQQVTLRCSSQSGHNTVSWYQQALGQGPQFIFQYYREEENGRGNFPPRFSGLQFPNYSSELNVNALELDDSALYLCASSASGRARVTGELFFGEGSRLTVL.